One and the same sample provided the 6 T cell receptor beta chains below, sequenced in a study of siplizumab effects on memory and regulatory T cells. Profiled with immunoSEQ multiplex PCR; TCRdb holds only in-frame clones, not every one. The sample consists of over 60,000 clones, roughly nine tenths of them appearing once. The sequencing sample was made of CD8+ T cells sorted from blood. The source is a human donor in good health.

The V gene is TRBV5-5, the J gene TRBJ2-7; D ambiguous. Trimming removed 2 bases at V and 5 bases at J, with 5 bases between. The CDR3 spans 11 residues. Germline V gene data show CDR1 as SGHKS and CDR2 as YYEKEE (reference sequence). The CDR3 loop is CASSFSDEQYF. The CDR3 nucleotides are TGTGCCAGCAGCTTTTCAGACGAGCAGTACTTC.

The chain couples TRBV9 to TRBJ2-1; D ambiguous. The length of the CDR3 is 16 residues. Trimming took off 0 bases at V and 0 bases at J, with 10 bases between the two ends. Germline CDR1 SGDLS, CDR2 YYNGEE. DNA of the CDR3: TGTGCCAGCAGCGTAGGAGGATTAAGCTCCTACAATGAGCAGTTCTTC. Translating it yields CASSVGGLSSYNEQFF.

The gene calls are TRBV7-7 and TRBJ2-3, with D perhaps matching TRBD2 (5 bases). V gave up 8 bases and J gave up 0 bases, with 9 bases separating them. The CDR3 length is 13 residues. Per germline, CDR1 SSHAT and CDR2 FNYEAQ (reference sequence). The CDR3 region is CASSGSSTDTQYF. The CDR3 nucleotides are TGTGCCAGCTCGGGGTCTAGCACAGATACGCAGTATTTT.

This clone was seen only once. The chain uses TRBV19 and TRBJ2-1, with a tentative D call TRBD1 (5 bases). Germline V gene data show CDR1 as LNHDA and CDR2 as SQIVND (reference sequence). The CDR3 sequence is 15 residues long. V lost 3 bases and J lost 2, with 11 bases in between. The CDR3 DNA is TGTGCCAGTAGTATCACAGGACCACCCTACAATGAGCAGTTCTTC. This sequence encodes CASSITGPPYNEQFF.

The V and J genes are TRBV11-2 and TRBJ1-1; unclear D gene. Trimming removed 5 bases from V and 0 bases from J, with 13 bases in between. Germline lookup yields CDR1 SGHAT and CDR2 FQNNGV. This CDR3 comprises 15 residues. The CDR3 reads CASSDTLFMNTEAFF. CDR3 nucleotides: TGTGCCAGCAGCGACACCCTGTTCATGAACACTGAAGCTTTCTTT.

The V gene is TRBV7-9, the J gene TRBJ2-1; D possibly corresponds to TRBD2 (7 bases). The CDR3 sequence is 14 residues long. Germline values: CDR1 SEHNR, CDR2 FQNEAQ (reference sequence). V was trimmed by 11 bases and J by 5 bases, leaving 19 bases between them. In nucleotides, the CDR3 is TGTGCCTCGGCGGACGGGGGGCCTAACAATGAGCAGTTCTTC. Its protein product is CASADGGPNNEQFF.